These 29 T cell receptor beta chains were sequenced from one sample in a study of molecular identifiers for immune sequencing clone quantification. TCRdb ran MiXCR on the PCR reads and lists one entry per CDR3 protein. The repertoire includes some 680,000 distinct CDR3 sequences, about 25% of them detected once, and 0.7% to 0.95% sits in the top ten. Sequenced material: naive CD8+ T cells from blood, with Jurkat cell RNA spiked in. Indicated subset: FACS-sorted CD8+CD4-CCR7+CD45RA+ naive T cells. These receptors all stem from a human donor in good health. Some libraries in this study had Jurkat cell RNA spiked in.

V and J are TRBV9 and TRBJ1-5, with D possibly matching TRBD1 (6 bases). Germline CDR1 is SGDLS and CDR2 is YYNGEE. The V and J ends lost 0 bases and 6 bases respectively, with 13 bases between them. The CDR3 is made up of 15 amino acids. In DNA, the CDR3 is TGTGCCAGCAGCGTAGGCGGGGGCGATAGTCAGCCCCAGCATTTT. It is translated as CASSVGGGDSQPQHF.

This clonotype was observed a few times. The CDR3 loop is CASSLTYSGTGTYGGEKLFF. The CDR3 nucleotides read TGTGCCAGCAGCTTAACCTATTCCGGGACGGGGACGTATGGGGGTGAAAAACTGTTTTTT. This chain uses TRBV7-9 with TRBJ1-4; possible D gene TRBD1, 5 bases. This CDR3 spans 20 amino acids. From germline, CDR1 is SEHNR and CDR2 FQNEAQ (reference sequence). V was pared by 2 bases and J by 7 bases, with 29 bases between.

This clonotype showed up just a few times. The chain combines TRBV28 with TRBJ1-5; no firm D call. Between the trimmed V and J ends, which lost 2 bases and 4 bases, there was a span of 9 bases. The length of the CDR3 is 14 residues. Germline CDR1 is MDHEN and CDR2 is SYDVKM. The CDR3 coding sequence is TGTGCCAGCAGTTTAGACACCTTAAATCAGCCCCAGCATTTT. It is translated as CASSLDTLNQPQHF.

This chain uses TRBV24-1 with TRBJ2-3; tentatively, D is TRBD1 (6 bases). V lost 3 bases to trimming and J lost 2 bases, with 20 bases between them. The CDR3 extends over 18 amino acids. CDR1 KGHDR and CDR2 SFDVKD come from the germline V gene. DNA of the CDR3: TGTGCCACCAGTGATGGACAGATGGCGCCCCTCCTCACAGATACGCAGTATTTT. Its protein product is CATSDGQMAPLLTDTQYF.

About this clonotype: Mismatch with germline at one junction end may stem from a read error. The V and J genes are TRBV5-1 and TRBJ1-3; D may be TRBD1 (5 bases). This CDR3 is 17 amino acids long. Germline CDR1 SGHRS, CDR2 YFSETQ. CDR3 loop: CARSLGIQGLAGNTIYF. Here the CDR3 DNA reads TGCGCCAGGAGCTTGGGAATCCAGGGACTGGCTGGAAACACCATATATTTT.

This clonotype was recorded a few times. This chain uses TRBV20-1 with TRBJ2-1; TRBD2 agrees at 9 bases. The V gene's germline CDR1 is DFQATT and CDR2 SNEGSKA (reference sequence). The CDR3 runs 14 residues. As DNA, the CDR3 is TGCACCACAAGGTCGCGGGAGGGGGACAATGAGCAGTTCTTC. This gives the protein CTTRSREGDNEQFF.

Worth noting for this clonotype: This may come from a read error, since a much larger clone is one base off. The chain combines TRBV11-2 with TRBJ2-1, with 8 nucleotides matching TRBD2. Germline CDR1 SGHAT, CDR2 FQNNGV. CDR3 length: 15 residues. After removal of 7 bases from V and 2 bases from J, the junction contained 7 bases not matched to a gene. CDR3 in DNA: TGTGCCAGCAACCGTACTAGCGGCACCTACAATGAGCAGTTCTTC. Translating it yields CASNRTSGTYNEQFF.

This clonotype was seen only a few times. V and J are TRBV6-2 or TRBV6-3 and TRBJ2-7, with D possibly matching TRBD2 (6 bases). Germline CDR1 reads MNHEY; CDR2 reads SVGEGT. V shed 7 bases and J shed 4 bases, with 20 bases lying between them. The CDR3 covers 15 residues. Written as DNA, the CDR3 is TGTGCCAGCACCCCCGGAGGGTGGGGTTTGTACGAGCAGTACTTC. It specifies CASTPGGWGLYEQYF.

This clonotype was counted between two and nine times. Here the CDR3 reads CASSQPGAGELFF. The CDR3 bases are TGCGCCAGCAGCCAGCCCGGGGCCGGGGAGCTGTTTTTT. The V and J genes are TRBV4-3 and TRBJ2-2, with D tentatively TRBD2 (5 bases). Germline V lookup: CDR1 LGHNA, CDR2 YSLEER. Trimming left V 3 bases short and J 6 bases short, with 8 bases between. CDR3 size: 13 residues.

This clonotype has more than one count but fewer than ten. The chain carries TRBV7-8 and TRBJ2-7, with a weak D call TRBD1 (6 bases). V lost 1 base and J lost 4, with 14 bases in between. The length of the CDR3 is 15 residues. The germline V gene has CDR1 SGHVS and CDR2 FQNEAQ. CDR3 protein: CASSLGLQGSYEQYF. CDR3 coding DNA: TGTGCCAGCAGCTTAGGCTTACAGGGATCGTACGAGCAGTACTTC.

The chain recombines TRBV7-9 with TRBJ2-1; 8 bases fit TRBD2. The CDR3 runs 15 residues. CDR1 SEHNR and CDR2 FQNEAQ come from the germline V gene (reference sequence). The V segment lost 3 bases and the J segment 6 bases; nucleotides outside the gene matches: 7. CDR3 sequence reads: CASSFQSGSSNEQFF. CDR3 bases: TGTGCCAGCAGCTTTCAGAGCGGGAGTAGCAATGAGCAGTTCTTC.

This clonotype has ten or more counts. This chain joins TRBV7-2 and TRBJ2-7; D is unclear. Trimming removed 6 bases at V and 0 bases at J, with 9 bases between. The CDR3 length is 13 residues. Germline V gene lookup returns CDR1 SGHTA and CDR2 FQGNSA. The CDR3 DNA sequence: TGTGCCAGCAGACAACCGCCCTCCTACGAGCAGTACTTC. It codes for CASRQPPSYEQYF.

This clonotype was detected a few times. V is TRBV5-6 and J is TRBJ2-1; 9 positions agree with TRBD2. After removal of 1 base from V and 8 bases from J, the junction contained 7 bases not matched to a gene. The CDR3 contains 15 residues. CDR1 is SGHDT and CDR2 is YYEEEE in the germline V gene. Here the CDR3 DNA reads TGTGCCAGCAGCTTGCTAGCGGGAAGTAAGGATGAGCAGTTCTTC. This sequence encodes CASSLLAGSKDEQFF.

This clonotype has more than one count but fewer than ten. This chain joins TRBV4-2 and TRBJ1-3; no firm D call. This CDR3 has 17 amino acids. Germline V gene data show CDR1 as LGHNA and CDR2 as YNFKEQ. The ends were cut back, 2 bases at V and 0 bases at J, with 14 bases in the middle. CDR3 amino acids: CASSQTRGLVSGNTIYF. For the CDR3, the DNA is TGTGCCAGCAGCCAAACCCGGGGATTGGTCTCTGGAAACACCATATATTTT.

The chain is built from TRBV11-2 and TRBJ2-7; D is perhaps TRBD1 (6 bases). This CDR3 is built from 14 residues. V was shortened by 5 bases and J by 2 bases, with 13 bases between the two germline ends. Germline V gives CDR1 SGHAT, CDR2 FQNNGV. The CDR3, as DNA: TGTGCCAGCAGCGAGGACAGTTTTACCTACGAGCAGTACTTC. Translation: CASSEDSFTYEQYF.

As for this clonotype: One base away lies a much larger clone, so this may be a sequencing read error. The chain employs TRBV24-1 and TRBJ2-2; either TRBD1 or TRBD2 may supply D (6 bases each). This CDR3 has 18 amino acids. Germline V gives CDR1 KGHDR, CDR2 SFDVKD. The CDR3 region has the DNA TGTGCCACCAGTGATTTGCATCTGGACAGCTCGAACACCGGGGGGCTGTTTTTT. As protein: CATSDLHLDSSNTGGLFF.

V gene TRBV4-1 combines with J gene TRBJ2-2, with D uncertain. From germline, CDR1 is MGHRA and CDR2 YSYEKL. The CDR3 is 15 residues long. V was clipped by 0 bases and J by 5 bases, with 10 bases between them. The CDR3 reads CASSQEAQSTGELFF. The CDR3, as DNA: TGCGCCAGCAGCCAAGAGGCTCAGTCAACCGGGGAGCTGTTTTTT.

This clonotype was found many times. V gene TRBV12-3 or TRBV12-4 combines with J gene TRBJ1-3; the D is unclear. The V end lost 6 bases, the J end lost 0 bases, and 12 bases lay between the germline ends. The CDR3 totals 15 residues. For the CDR3, the DNA is TGTGCCAGCAGCCTCAACACCGACTCTGGAAACACCATATATTTT. This encodes CASSLNTDSGNTIYF.

At least ten counts were recorded for this clonotype. The chain couples TRBV6-2 or TRBV6-3 to TRBJ1-1, with D perhaps matching TRBD1 (5 bases). Germline CDR1 and CDR2: MNHEY and SVGEGT. The CDR3 has 14 amino acids. V was shortened by 0 bases and J by 5 bases, with 10 bases between the two germline ends. CDR3 residues: CASSYSSGGTEAFF. CDR3 nucleotide sequence: TGTGCCAGCAGTTACTCGAGTGGGGGAACTGAAGCTTTCTTT.

This clonotype was recorded at least ten times. This sequence joins TRBV7-9 and TRBJ2-7; D might be TRBD1 or TRBD2, each matching 5 bases. Germline-derived CDR1 and CDR2 are SEHNR and FQNEAQ (reference sequence). Trimming stripped 7 bases from V and 5 bases from J, with 18 bases between. This CDR3 has 14 residues. CDR3 loop: CASIGTAIGNEQYF. CDR3 sequence (DNA): TGTGCCAGCATTGGGACCGCCATAGGGAACGAGCAGTACTTC.

This sequence joins TRBV13 and TRBJ2-5; 10 nucleotides match TRBD1. Trimming cost V 5 bases and J 5 bases; bases outside gene matches: 8. Per germline, CDR1 PRHDT and CDR2 FYEKMQ (reference sequence). CDR3 size: 15 residues. The CDR3 spells CASSLRQGAEETQYF. CDR3 DNA sequence: TGTGCCAGCAGCCTACGACAGGGGGCCGAGGAGACCCAGTACTTC.

V and J are TRBV6-2 or TRBV6-3 and TRBJ1-1, with unresolved D. V shed 7 bases and J shed 1 base, with 22 bases lying between them. CDR3 size: 17 residues. Germline CDR1 reads MNHEY; CDR2 reads SVGEGT. The CDR3 DNA is TGTGCCAGCACCGGCCGATCTCGACCTAGCCGGAACACTGAAGCTTTCTTT. Its protein product is CASTGRSRPSRNTEAFF.

This clonotype occurred a few times. Relative to the germline gene, one junction end is altered; a read error may explain this. V is TRBV5-3 and J is TRBJ2-7; D perhaps matches TRBD2 (6 bases). TRBV5-3 is filed as an ORF, its function uncertain. The CDR3 has 14 residues. CDR3 nucleotide sequence: TGTGCCAGCAGCTTGGGTAGCGACGGGGGCGAGCAGTACTTC. Amino acids: CASSLGSDGGEQYF.

Details on this clonotype: Being one base from a much bigger clone, this may be a read error. V and J are TRBV6-5 and TRBJ1-2; D is unresolved. The germline V gene has CDR1 MNHEY and CDR2 SVGAGI. This CDR3 contains 16 residues. V was shortened by 2 bases and J by 0 bases, with 13 bases between the two germline ends. The CDR3 is CASSYLIRPPNYGYTF. CDR3 sequence (DNA): TGTGCCAGCAGTTACCTTATACGGCCCCCTAACTATGGCTACACCTTC.

This clonotype was observed a single time. A clone one base away is much larger, so this may be a read error. This CDR3 is missing its conserved last phenylalanine or tryptophan, likely due to a read error. This CDR3 reads CASRTGRVTEAFL. DNA of the CDR3: TGTGCCAGCAGAACAGGGAGGGTCACTGAAGCTTTCTTA. The chain couples TRBV6-2 or TRBV6-3 to TRBJ1-1, with a weak D call TRBD1 (6 bases). Trimming stripped 6 bases from V and 4 bases from J, with 12 bases between. The CDR3 is made up of 13 amino acids. Looked up from germline, CDR1 is MNHEY and CDR2 is SVGEGT.

This clonotype was counted a few times. The chain joins TRBV27 to TRBJ2-3, with D perhaps TRBD2 (6 bases). Deletions cut 1 base from V and 1 base from J, with 12 bases between. This CDR3 spans 16 amino acids. Germline V gene sequence: CDR1 MNHEY, CDR2 SMNVEV (reference sequence). CDR3 DNA sequence: TGTGCCAGCAGTTTATATAGCGGTTGGGGCACAGATACGCAGTATTTT. Protein product: CASSLYSGWGTDTQYF.

This clonotype was detected many times. The genes are TRBV7-9 and TRBJ2-6, with TRBD1 matching over 9 bases. With 3 bases clipped from V and 3 bases from J, the junction kept 6 bases outside the gene matches. The length of the CDR3 is 17 residues. Per germline, CDR1 SEHNR and CDR2 FQNEAQ (reference sequence). In DNA, the CDR3 is TGTGCCAGCAGCTTTTGGACAGGGGTTTATGGGGCCAACGTCCTGACTTTC. Its translation is CASSFWTGVYGANVLTF.

The gene calls are TRBV15 and TRBJ1-5, with D possibly matching TRBD1 (5 bases). The CDR3 extends over 17 amino acids. Germline CDR1 reads LNHNV; CDR2 reads YYDKDF (reference sequence). V lost 1 base to trimming and J lost 5 bases, with 18 bases between them. The CDR3: CATSRGTSRAVDQPQHF. CDR3 nucleotides: TGTGCCACCAGCAGAGGTACCTCCAGGGCCGTAGATCAGCCCCAGCATTTT.

The table lists this clonotype with a few counts. The DNA of the CDR3 is TGCGCCAGCAGTGAAGGGGGGCAAGAGACCCAGTACTTC. It yields the protein CASSEGGQETQYF. This chain links TRBV10-1 with TRBJ2-5; either TRBD1 or TRBD2 may supply D (6 bases each). Trimming pared 3 bases from V and 2 bases from J, leaving 7 bases between. Per the germline V gene, CDR1 is WNHNN and CDR2 is SYGVQD (reference sequence). The CDR3 has 13 residues.